This is a list of T cell receptor beta chains from one sample in a study of human T cells and chemical hapten exposure. TCRdb called the RACE reads again in MiXCR, with one record for every CDR3 protein. The profile covers 300,000 to 450,000 distinct CDR3 sequences, with more than 4.5% appearing a single time and about 2.5% taken by the ten largest. The specimen was whole blood, collected in connection with sensitization to the hapten diphenylcyclopropenone (DPC). Receptor source: a woman aged 45-65 years with alopecia areata. Some clones in this sample may be carry-over from other donors' samples. CDR3s include the opening cysteine and the closing phenylalanine or tryptophan. D genes are given only for firm matches. Clone size is stated in some rows and not others, as once, few, many or a class when expanded.

j_call | clone_size | cdr3_length | v_call | d_call | cdr3_aa | cdr3_nt
TRBJ2-1 | . | 16 | TRBV4-3 | . | CASSQDSGGIFNEQFF | TGCGCCAGCAGCCAAGATTCCGGCGGGATCTTCAATGAGCAGTTCTTC
TRBJ2-1 | many | 15 | TRBV6-2/TRBV6-3 | . | CASSYERGPYNEQFF | TGTGCCAGCAGTTACGAGAGGGGCCCCTACAATGAGCAGTTCTTC
TRBJ2-7 | many | 12 | TRBV9 | . | CASSLRGGEQYF | TGTGCCAGCAGCCTCAGGGGCGGCGAGCAGTACTTC
TRBJ1-3 | many | 13 | TRBV5-6 | . | CASSFGIGNTIYF | TGTGCCAGCAGCTTTGGCATTGGAAACACCATATATTTT
TRBJ1-5 | few | 15 | TRBV7-6 | . | CASSLEGSLSQPQHF | TGTGCCAGCAGCTTAGAGGGGTCGCTGAGTCAGCCCCAGCATTTT
TRBJ2-2 | few | 16 | TRBV23-1 | TRBD1 | CASSQWDRTRTGELFF | TGCGCCAGCAGTCAATGGGACAGGACGAGGACCGGGGAGCTGTTTTTT
TRBJ2-7 | many | 11 | TRBV29-1 | . | CSVGSNHEQYF | TGCAGCGTTGGTAGTAACCACGAGCAGTACTTC
TRBJ2-7 | many | 15 | TRBV20-1 | TRBD2 | CSARDGSSGNNEQYF | TGCAGTGCTAGAGATGGTAGTAGCGGGAACAACGAGCAGTACTTC
TRBJ1-5 | . | 15 | TRBV18 | TRBD1 | CASSPGTGDGQPQHF | TGTGCCAGCTCACCCGGGACAGGGGACGGTCAGCCCCAGCATTTT
TRBJ2-2 | few | 16 | TRBV11-2 | . | CASSLDYGVEAGELFF | TGTGCCAGCAGCTTAGATTACGGGGTCGAGGCCGGGGAGCTGTTTTTT
TRBJ1-6 | few | 12 | TRBV27 | . | CASSFENSPLHF | TGTGCCAGCAGTTTCGAGAATTCACCCCTCCACTTT
TRBJ2-1 | few | 18 | TRBV12-5 | TRBD2 | CASGLVLAGGPDYNEQFF | TGTGCTAGTGGTTTGGTTCTAGCGGGAGGGCCGGACTACAATGAGCAGTTCTTC